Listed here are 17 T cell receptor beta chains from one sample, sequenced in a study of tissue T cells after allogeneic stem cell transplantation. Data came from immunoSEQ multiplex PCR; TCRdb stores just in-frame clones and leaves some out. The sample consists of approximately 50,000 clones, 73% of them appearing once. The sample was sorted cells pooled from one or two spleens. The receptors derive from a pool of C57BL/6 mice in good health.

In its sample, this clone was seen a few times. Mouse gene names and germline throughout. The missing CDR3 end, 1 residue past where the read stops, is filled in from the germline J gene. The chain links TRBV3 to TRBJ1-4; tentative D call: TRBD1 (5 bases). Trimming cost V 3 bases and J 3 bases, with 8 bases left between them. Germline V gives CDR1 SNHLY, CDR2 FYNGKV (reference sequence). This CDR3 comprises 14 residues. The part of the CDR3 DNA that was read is TGTGCCAGCAGCTTGGGGACGCCCAACGAAAGATTATTT. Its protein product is CASSLGTPNERLF. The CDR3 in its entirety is CASSLGTPNERLFF.

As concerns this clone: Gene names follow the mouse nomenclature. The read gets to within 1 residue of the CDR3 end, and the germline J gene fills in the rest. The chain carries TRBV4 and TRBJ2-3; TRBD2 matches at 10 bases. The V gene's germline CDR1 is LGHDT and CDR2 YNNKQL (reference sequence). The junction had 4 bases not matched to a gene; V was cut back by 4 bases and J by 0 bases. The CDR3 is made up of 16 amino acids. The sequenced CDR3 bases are TGTGCCAGCAGCTGCGGACTGGGGGTTAGTGCAGAAACGCTGTAT. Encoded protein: CASSCGLGVSAETLY. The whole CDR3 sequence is CASSCGLGVSAETLYF. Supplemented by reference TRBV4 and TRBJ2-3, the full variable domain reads ETAVFQTPNYHVTQVGNEVSFNCKQTLGHDTMYWYKQDSKKLLKIMFSYNNKQLIVNETVPRRFSPQSSDKAHLNLRIKSVEPEDSAVYLCASSCGLGVSAETLYFGSGTRLTVL.

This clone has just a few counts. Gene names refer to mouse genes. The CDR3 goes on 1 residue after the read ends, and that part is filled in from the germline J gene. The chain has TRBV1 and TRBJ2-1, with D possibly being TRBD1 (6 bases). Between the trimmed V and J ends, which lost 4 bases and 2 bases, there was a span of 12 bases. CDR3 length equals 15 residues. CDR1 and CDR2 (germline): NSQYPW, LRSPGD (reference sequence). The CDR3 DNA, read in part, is TGCACCTGCAGTGTCCGGGACACCTACTATGCTGAGCAGTTC. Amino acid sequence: CTCSVRDTYYAEQF. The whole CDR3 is CTCSVRDTYYAEQFF.

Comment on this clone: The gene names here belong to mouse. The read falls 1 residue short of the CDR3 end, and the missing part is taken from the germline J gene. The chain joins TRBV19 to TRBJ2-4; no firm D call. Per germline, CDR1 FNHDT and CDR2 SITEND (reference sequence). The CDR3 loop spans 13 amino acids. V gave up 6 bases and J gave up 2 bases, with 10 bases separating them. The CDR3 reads CASTDNLQNTLYF. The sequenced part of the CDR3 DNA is TGTGCCAGCACAGACAATCTTCAAAACACCTTGTAC.

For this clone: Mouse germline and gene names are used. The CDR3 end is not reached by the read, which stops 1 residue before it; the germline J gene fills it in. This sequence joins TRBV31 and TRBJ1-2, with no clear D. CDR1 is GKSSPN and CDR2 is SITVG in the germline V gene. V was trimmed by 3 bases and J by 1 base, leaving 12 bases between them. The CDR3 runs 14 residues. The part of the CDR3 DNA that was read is TGTGCCTGGAGCCGTCGGAGGGAAAACTCCGACTACACC. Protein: CAWSRRRENSDYT. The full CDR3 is CAWSRRRENSDYTF.

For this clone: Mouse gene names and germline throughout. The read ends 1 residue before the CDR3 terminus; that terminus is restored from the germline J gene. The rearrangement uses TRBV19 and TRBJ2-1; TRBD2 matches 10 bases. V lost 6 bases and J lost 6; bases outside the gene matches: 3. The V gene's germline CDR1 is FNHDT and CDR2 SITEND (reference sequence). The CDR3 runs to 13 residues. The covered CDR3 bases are TGTGCCAGCAAAGACTGGGGGGTTGCTGAGCAGTTC. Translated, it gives CASKDWGVAEQF. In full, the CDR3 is CASKDWGVAEQFF.

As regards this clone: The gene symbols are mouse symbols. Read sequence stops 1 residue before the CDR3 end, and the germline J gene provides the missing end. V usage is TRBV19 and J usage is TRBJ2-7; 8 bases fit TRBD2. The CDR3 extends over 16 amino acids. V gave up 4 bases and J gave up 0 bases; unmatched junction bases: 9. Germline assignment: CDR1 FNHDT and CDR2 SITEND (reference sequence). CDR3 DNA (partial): TGTGCCAGCAGTTTCCTCACTGGGGGCAGCTCCTATGAACAGTAC. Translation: CASSFLTGGSSYEQY. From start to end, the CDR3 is CASSFLTGGSSYEQYF.

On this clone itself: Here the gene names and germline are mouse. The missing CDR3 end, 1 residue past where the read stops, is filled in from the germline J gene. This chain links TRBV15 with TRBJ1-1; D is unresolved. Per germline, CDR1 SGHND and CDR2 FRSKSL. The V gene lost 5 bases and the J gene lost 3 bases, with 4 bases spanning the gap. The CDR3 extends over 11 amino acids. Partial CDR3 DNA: TGTGCCAGCAGTGGGGACACAGAAGTCTTC. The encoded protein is CASSGDTEVF. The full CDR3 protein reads CASSGDTEVFF. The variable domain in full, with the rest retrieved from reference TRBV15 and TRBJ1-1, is DAGVTQTPRHEVAEKGQTIILKCEPVSGHNDLFWYRQTKIQGLELLSYFRSKSLMEDGGAFKDRFKAEMLNSSFSTLKIQPTEPKDSAVYLCASSGDTEVFFGKGTRLTVV.

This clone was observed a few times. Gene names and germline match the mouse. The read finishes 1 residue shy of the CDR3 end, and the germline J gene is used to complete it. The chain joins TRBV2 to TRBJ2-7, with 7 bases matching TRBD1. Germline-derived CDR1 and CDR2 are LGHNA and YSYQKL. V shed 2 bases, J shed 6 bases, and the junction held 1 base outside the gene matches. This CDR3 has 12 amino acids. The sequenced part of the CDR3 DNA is TGTGCCAGCAGCCAAAGACAGGGTGAACAGTAC. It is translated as CASSQRQGEQY. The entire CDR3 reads CASSQRQGEQYF.

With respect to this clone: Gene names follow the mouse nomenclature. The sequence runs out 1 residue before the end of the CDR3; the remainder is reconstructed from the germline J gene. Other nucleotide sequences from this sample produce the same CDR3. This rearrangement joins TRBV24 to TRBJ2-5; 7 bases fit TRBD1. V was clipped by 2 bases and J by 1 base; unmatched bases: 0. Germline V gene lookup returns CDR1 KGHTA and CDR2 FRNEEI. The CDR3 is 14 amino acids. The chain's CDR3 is CASSLGTDQDTQYF. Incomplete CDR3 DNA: TGTGCCAGCAGTCTGGGGACAGACCAAGACACCCAGTAC.

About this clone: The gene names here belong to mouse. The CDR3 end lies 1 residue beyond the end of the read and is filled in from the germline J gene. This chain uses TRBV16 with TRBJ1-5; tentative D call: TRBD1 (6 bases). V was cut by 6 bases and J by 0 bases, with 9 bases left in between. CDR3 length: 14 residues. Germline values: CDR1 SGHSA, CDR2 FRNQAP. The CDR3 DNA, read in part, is TGTGCAAGCAGTGGGACAAATAACAACCAGGCTCCGCTT. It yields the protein CASSGTNNNQAPL. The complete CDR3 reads CASSGTNNNQAPLF.

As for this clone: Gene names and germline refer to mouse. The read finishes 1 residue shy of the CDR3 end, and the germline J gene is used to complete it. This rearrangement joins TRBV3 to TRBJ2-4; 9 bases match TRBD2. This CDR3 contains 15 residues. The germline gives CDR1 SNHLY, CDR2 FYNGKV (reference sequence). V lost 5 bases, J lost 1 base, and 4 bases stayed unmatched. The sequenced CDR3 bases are TGTGCCAGCAGCCCCCGACTGGGGGGTCAAAACACCTTGTAC. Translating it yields CASSPRLGGQNTLY. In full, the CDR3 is CASSPRLGGQNTLYF.

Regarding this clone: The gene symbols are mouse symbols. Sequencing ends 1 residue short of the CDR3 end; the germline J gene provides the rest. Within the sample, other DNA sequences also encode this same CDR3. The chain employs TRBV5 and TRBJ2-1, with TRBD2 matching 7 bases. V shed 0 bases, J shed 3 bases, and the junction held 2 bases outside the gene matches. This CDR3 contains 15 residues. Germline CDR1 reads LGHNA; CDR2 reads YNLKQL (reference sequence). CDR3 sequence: CASSQDWGSYAEQFF. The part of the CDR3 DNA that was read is TGTGCCAGCAGCCAAGACTGGGGGTCCTATGCTGAGCAGTTC.

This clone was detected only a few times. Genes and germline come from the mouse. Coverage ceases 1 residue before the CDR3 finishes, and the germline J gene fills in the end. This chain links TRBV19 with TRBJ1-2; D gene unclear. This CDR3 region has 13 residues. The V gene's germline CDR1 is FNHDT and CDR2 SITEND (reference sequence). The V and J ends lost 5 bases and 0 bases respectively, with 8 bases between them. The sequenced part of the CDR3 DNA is TGTGCCAGCAGCCTTACAGCAAACTCCGACTACACC. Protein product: CASSLTANSDYT. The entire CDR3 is CASSLTANSDYTF.

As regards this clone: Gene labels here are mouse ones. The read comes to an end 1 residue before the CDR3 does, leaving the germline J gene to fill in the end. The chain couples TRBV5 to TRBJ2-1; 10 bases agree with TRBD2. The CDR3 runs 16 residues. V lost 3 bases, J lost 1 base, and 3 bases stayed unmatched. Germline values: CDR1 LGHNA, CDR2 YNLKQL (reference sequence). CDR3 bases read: TGTGCCAGCAGCCAGGACTGGGGGACCAACTATGCTGAGCAGTTC. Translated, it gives CASSQDWGTNYAEQF. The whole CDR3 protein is CASSQDWGTNYAEQFF.

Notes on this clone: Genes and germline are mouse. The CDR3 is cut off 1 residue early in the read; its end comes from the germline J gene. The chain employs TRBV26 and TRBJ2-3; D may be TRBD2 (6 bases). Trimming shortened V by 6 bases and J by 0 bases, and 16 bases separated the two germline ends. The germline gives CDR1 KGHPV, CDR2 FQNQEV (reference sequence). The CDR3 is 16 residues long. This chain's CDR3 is CASSRDFPISAETLYF. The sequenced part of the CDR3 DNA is TGTGCCAGCAGCCGGGACTTTCCTATTAGTGCAGAAACGCTGTAT.

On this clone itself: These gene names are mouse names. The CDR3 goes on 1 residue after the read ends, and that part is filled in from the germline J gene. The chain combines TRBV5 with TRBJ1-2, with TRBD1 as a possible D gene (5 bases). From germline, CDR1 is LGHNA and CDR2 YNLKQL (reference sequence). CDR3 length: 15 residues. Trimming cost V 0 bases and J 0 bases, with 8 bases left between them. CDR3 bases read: TGTGCCAGCAGCCAAGATCGGACAACAAACTCCGACTACACC. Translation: CASSQDRTTNSDYT. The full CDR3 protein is CASSQDRTTNSDYTF.